This TCR beta chain was obtained from a study of beta chain features in type 1 diabetes. From germline, CDR1 is DFQATT and CDR2 SNEGSKA (reference sequence). This CDR3 contains 11 residues. Between the trimmed V and J ends, which lost 3 bases and 4 bases, there was a span of 6 bases. Expressed TCRB transcripts got sequenced, as all isolated RNA was reverse transcribed. Libraries were prepared by immunoSEQ multiplex PCR; TCRdb keeps only in-frame clonotypes and omits some of them. The sample lists around 290,000 clones; around 7.3% were seen once. This clone was recorded a few times. There was one heparinised blood draw per donor, averaging about 110 mL.

The TCR was taken from a woman under 30 in good health. Sequencing used central memory CD4+ T cells from blood. The chain couples TRBV20-1 to TRBJ1-2, with unresolved D. The CDR3 coding sequence is TGCAGTGCTAGTAAATCCTATGGCTACACCTTC. The encoded protein is CSASKSYGYTF.